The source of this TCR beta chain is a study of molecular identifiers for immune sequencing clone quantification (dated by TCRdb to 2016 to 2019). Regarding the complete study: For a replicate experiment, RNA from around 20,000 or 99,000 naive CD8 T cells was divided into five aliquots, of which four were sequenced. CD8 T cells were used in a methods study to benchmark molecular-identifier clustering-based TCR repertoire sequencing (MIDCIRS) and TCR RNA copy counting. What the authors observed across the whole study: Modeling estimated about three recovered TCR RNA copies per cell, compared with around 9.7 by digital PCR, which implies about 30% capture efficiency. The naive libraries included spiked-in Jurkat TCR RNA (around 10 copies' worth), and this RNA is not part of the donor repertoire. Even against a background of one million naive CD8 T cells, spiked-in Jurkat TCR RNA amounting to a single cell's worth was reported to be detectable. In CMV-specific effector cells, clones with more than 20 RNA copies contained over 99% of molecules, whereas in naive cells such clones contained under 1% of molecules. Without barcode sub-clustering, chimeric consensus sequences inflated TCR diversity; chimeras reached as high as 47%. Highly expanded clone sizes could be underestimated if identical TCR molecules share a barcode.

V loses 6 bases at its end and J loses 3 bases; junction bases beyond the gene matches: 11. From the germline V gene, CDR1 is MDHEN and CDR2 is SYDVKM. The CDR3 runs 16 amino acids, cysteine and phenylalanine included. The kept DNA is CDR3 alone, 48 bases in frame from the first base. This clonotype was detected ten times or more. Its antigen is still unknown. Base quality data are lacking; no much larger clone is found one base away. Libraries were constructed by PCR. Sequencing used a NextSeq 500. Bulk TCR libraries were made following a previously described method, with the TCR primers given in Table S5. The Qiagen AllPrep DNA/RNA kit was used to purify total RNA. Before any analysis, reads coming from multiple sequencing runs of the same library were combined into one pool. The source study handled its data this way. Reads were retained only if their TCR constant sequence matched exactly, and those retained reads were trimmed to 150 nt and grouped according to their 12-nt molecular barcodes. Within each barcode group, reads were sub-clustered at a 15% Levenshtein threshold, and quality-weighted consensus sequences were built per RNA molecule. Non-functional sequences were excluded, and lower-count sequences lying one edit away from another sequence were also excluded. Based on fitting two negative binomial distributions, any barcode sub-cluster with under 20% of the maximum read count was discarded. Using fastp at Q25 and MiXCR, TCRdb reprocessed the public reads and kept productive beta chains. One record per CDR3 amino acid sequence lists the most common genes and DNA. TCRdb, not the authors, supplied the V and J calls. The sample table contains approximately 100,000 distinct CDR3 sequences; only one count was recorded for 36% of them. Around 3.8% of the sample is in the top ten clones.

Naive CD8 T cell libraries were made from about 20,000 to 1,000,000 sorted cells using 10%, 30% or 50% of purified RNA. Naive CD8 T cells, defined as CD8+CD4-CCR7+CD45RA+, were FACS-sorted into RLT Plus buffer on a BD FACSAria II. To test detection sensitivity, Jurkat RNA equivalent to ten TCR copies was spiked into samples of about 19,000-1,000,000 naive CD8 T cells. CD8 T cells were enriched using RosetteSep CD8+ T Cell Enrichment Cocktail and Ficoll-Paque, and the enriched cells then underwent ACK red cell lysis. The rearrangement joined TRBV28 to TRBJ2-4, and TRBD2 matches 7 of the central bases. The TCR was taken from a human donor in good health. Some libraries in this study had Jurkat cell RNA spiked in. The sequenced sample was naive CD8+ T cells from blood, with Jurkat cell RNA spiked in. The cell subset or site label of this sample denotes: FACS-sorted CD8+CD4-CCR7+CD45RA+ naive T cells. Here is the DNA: TGTGCCAGCAGAGACGGGGGACGGGGGGTCAAAAACATTCAGTACTTC. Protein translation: CASRDGGRGVKNIQYF.